This T cell receptor (beta chain) is from a study of blood T cell repertoires in COVID-19. Here immunoSEQ multiplex PCR was the method, and the copy in TCRdb shows in-frame clones only, minus some. The repertoire holds 250,000 to 300,000 clones, with roughly 90% as singletons. The CDR3 has 18 amino acids. The V gene end was trimmed by 5 bases and the J gene end by 7 bases; junction bases not matched to a gene: 17. Germline V gene sequence: CDR1 SGHTA, CDR2 FQGNSA. Participant age was roughly 18 to 90 years, and participants resided in fewer than 30 US areas. The receptor comes from a woman aged 35 to 49 with acute COVID-19. Material for sequencing was PBMCs or T cells enriched from blood (not recorded which). The chain has TRBV7-2 and TRBJ2-1; the match to TRBD2 covers 10 bases. This CDR3 reads CASSLYPLASGSGNEQFF. The CDR3, as DNA: TGTGCCAGCAGCCTTTATCCTTTGGCTAGCGGGAGTGGGAATGAGCAGTTCTTC.